These 27 T cell receptor beta chains share one sample of origin, sequenced in a study of T-cell reconstitution after alpha-beta-depleted transplantation in children. TCRbeta library preparation incorporated unique molecular identifiers. TCRdb reprocessed the PCR reads via MiXCR and lists one record per CDR3 protein. The repertoire has 500,000 to 650,000 distinct CDR3 sequences, about an eighth of them found once; the top ten carry 12% to 15%. The specimen comprised PBMCs, mostly from graft donor cells, sampled 180 days after TCRalphabeta/CD19-depleted stem cell transplant. The receptors were gathered from a female patient aged 2-10 years who had a stem cell transplant for aplastic anemia, so the T cells may come from the graft donor.

The table lists this clonotype with a few counts. This chain joins TRBV7-3 and TRBJ2-1, with 11 bases that match TRBD2. V gave up 0 bases and J gave up 4 bases; unmatched junction bases: 8. This CDR3 region has 18 residues. From germline, CDR1 is SGHTA and CDR2 FQGTGA. As DNA, the CDR3 is TGTGCCAGCAGCTTAACTAGCGGGAGGGCCAACCAATACAATGAGCAGTTCTTC. Translating it yields CASSLTSGRANQYNEQFF.

This clonotype has just a few counts. V gene TRBV19 combines with J gene TRBJ1-1; a possible D gene is TRBD1 (5 bases). V was pared by 3 bases and J by 6 bases, with 8 bases between. Germline assignment: CDR1 LNHDA and CDR2 SQIVND (reference sequence). The CDR3 runs to 12 residues. Written as DNA, the CDR3 is TGTGCCAGTAGTATTAGGGGAGCTGAAGCTTTCTTT. Protein sequence: CASSIRGAEAFF.

The genes are TRBV6-1 and TRBJ2-1; TRBD2 agrees at 8 bases. CDR1 and CDR2 (germline): MNHNS, SASEGT. The CDR3 spans 15 residues. With 6 bases clipped from V and 7 bases from J, the junction kept 11 bases outside the gene matches. CDR3 in amino acids: CASSLWAGGENEQFF. CDR3 sequence (DNA): TGTGCCAGCAGCCTATGGGCGGGAGGCGAGAATGAGCAGTTCTTC.

V and J are TRBV20-1 and TRBJ2-3; D is unclear. The V gene's germline CDR1 is DFQATT and CDR2 SNEGSKA (reference sequence). CDR3 length equals 15 residues. V dropped 0 bases and J dropped 6 bases, with 16 bases sitting between them. CDR3 loop: CSAREWVVLRDTQYF. As DNA, the CDR3 is TGCAGTGCTAGAGAGTGGGTCGTTCTGCGGGATACGCAGTATTTT.

This clonotype was observed many times. This rearrangement joins TRBV7-2 to TRBJ2-5, with 7 bases lining up with TRBD1. V was clipped by 5 bases and J by 4 bases; unmatched bases: 7. Germline V lookup: CDR1 SGHTA, CDR2 FQGNSA. The CDR3 is 14 amino acids. CDR3 DNA sequence: TGTGCCAGCAGCCCACAGGGGCGAAGAGAGACCCAGTACTTC. Encoded protein: CASSPQGRRETQYF.

This clonotype was counted a few times. The chain employs TRBV2 and TRBJ2-7, with 7 bases identical to TRBD1. CDR3 size: 13 residues. J was trimmed by 2 bases and V by 4 bases; bases with no gene match: 2. Germline-derived CDR1 and CDR2 are SNHLY and FYNNEI. CDR3 protein: CASSVDRPYEQYV. The CDR3 DNA reads as TGTGCCAGCAGTGTGGACAGGCCCTACGAGCAGTACGTC.

There are a few counts of this clonotype. The chain uses TRBV20-1 and TRBJ2-1; perhaps TRBD2 as D (6 bases). Trimming removed 3 bases at V and 4 bases at J, with 19 bases between. From germline, CDR1 is DFQATT and CDR2 SNEGSKA (reference sequence). CDR3 length: 16 residues. CDR3 sequence (DNA): TGCAGTGCTAGGAGGGGACTTCGGATCACTTACAATGAGCAGTTCTTC. It translates to CSARRGLRITYNEQFF.

This clonotype was recorded a few times. Here the CDR3 reads CASSPVYTEAFF. The CDR3 nucleotides are TGTGCCAGCTCACCGGTGTACACTGAAGCTTTCTTT. The V gene is TRBV18, the J gene TRBJ1-1; D remains ambiguous. The CDR3 has 12 residues. The germline gives CDR1 KGHSH, CDR2 LQKENI. The germline V and J ends were trimmed by 3 bases and 3 bases, with 5 bases remaining between them.

This clonotype was observed a handful of times. The chain couples TRBV20-1 to TRBJ2-1, with D perhaps assigned TRBD1 or TRBD2 (6 bases each). The ends were cut back, 0 bases at V and 4 bases at J, with 16 bases in the middle. Germline V CDR1 and CDR2: DFQATT, SNEGSKA (reference sequence). The CDR3 runs to 16 residues. As DNA, the CDR3 is TGCAGTGCTAGAGATCTTATGGGGGGCACTTACAATGAGCAGTTCTTC. As protein: CSARDLMGGTYNEQFF.

This chain links TRBV12-5 with TRBJ1-1; D not certain. The CDR3 sequence is 12 residues long. Trimming left V 5 bases short and J 0 bases short, with 4 bases between. Looked up from germline, CDR1 is LGHNT and CDR2 is FRNRAP. CDR3 region: CASGVMNTEAFF. DNA of the CDR3: TGTGCTAGTGGTGTAATGAACACTGAAGCTTTCTTT.

The rearrangement uses TRBV4-2 and TRBJ1-5; D is ambiguous. The CDR3 is 16 amino acids. The germline CDR1 and CDR2 sequences are LGHNA and YNFKEQ. V dropped 4 bases and J dropped 4 bases, with 17 bases sitting between them. The CDR3 coding sequence is TGTGCCAGCAGCCGAGGAGGCACGGAGGGAAATCAGCCCCAGCATTTT. It is translated as CASSRGGTEGNQPQHF.

In the case of this clonotype: With a much larger clone just one base away, this may be a read error. J is TRBJ2-2 and V is TRBV27, with D hard to call. Trimming removed 4 bases at V and 1 base at J, with 4 bases between. There are 13 residues in the CDR3. Germline V CDR1 and CDR2: MNHEY, SMNVEV (reference sequence). CDR3 amino acids: CASSSWNTGELFF. The CDR3, as DNA: TGTGCCAGCAGTTCATGGAACACCGGGGAGCTGTTTTTT.

This clonotype was detected a few times. The chain combines TRBV28 with TRBJ1-6; no clear D gene. CDR1 MDHEN and CDR2 SYDVKM come from the germline V gene. This CDR3 comprises 13 residues. Trimming took off 3 bases at V and 9 bases at J, with 9 bases between the two ends. The CDR3 DNA is TGTGCCAGCAGTTTGTTGTGGGTTTCACCCCTCCACTTT. Protein sequence: CASSLLWVSPLHF.

CDR3 sequence: CASSLARLADNEQFF. The CDR3, as DNA: TGTGCCAGCAGCTTAGCGCGGCTAGCGGATAATGAGCAGTTCTTC. The chain has TRBV7-9 and TRBJ2-1, with TRBD2 matching over 7 bases. The germline V gene encodes CDR1 SEHNR and CDR2 FQNEAQ (reference sequence). Unmatched junction bases numbered 6, after V lost 0 bases and J lost 7 bases. CDR3 size: 15 residues.

This clonotype was counted only a few times. The chain employs TRBV10-3 and TRBJ1-1; perhaps TRBD1 as D (6 bases). Germline lookup yields CDR1 ENHRY and CDR2 SYGVKD. This CDR3 comprises 14 residues. Deletions cut 6 bases from V and 8 bases from J, with 19 bases between. The CDR3 loop reads CAIRSGTPVEEAFF. The CDR3 region has the DNA TGTGCCATCAGGTCCGGGACACCGGTTGAGGAAGCTTTCTTT.

This rearrangement joins TRBV6-2 or TRBV6-3 to TRBJ1-1; D remains ambiguous. Germline V lookup: CDR1 MNHEY, CDR2 SVGEGT. Trimming removed 5 bases at V and 1 base at J, with 11 bases between. There are 14 residues in the CDR3. CDR3 residues: CASSPNLRNTEAFF. CDR3 bases: TGTGCCAGCAGTCCGAACTTGAGGAACACTGAAGCTTTCTTT.

The chain uses TRBV6-2 or TRBV6-3 and TRBJ2-7, with TRBD2 identical over 11 bases. With V trimmed by 7 bases and J by 1 base, 3 bases remained unmatched. The germline V gene has CDR1 MNHEY and CDR2 SVGEGT. The CDR3 runs 14 residues. The CDR3 is CASIGTSGSYEQYF. DNA for the CDR3: TGTGCCAGCATTGGGACTAGCGGTTCCTACGAGCAGTACTTC.

The V gene is TRBV20-1, the J gene TRBJ2-3; 12 nucleotides match TRBD2. Germline trimming cut 1 base from V and 6 bases from J; bases unmatched to any gene: 14. Looked up from germline, CDR1 is DFQATT and CDR2 is SNEGSKA (reference sequence). The CDR3 totals 18 residues. CDR3 coding DNA: TGCAGTGCTAGAGTGCCCCCAAGGACTAGCGGGGTCGGGGATACGCAGTATTTT. Encoded protein: CSARVPPRTSGVGDTQYF.

This clonotype was found many times. The chain carries TRBV5-1 and TRBJ2-1; 13 positions match TRBD2. CDR3 length: 14 residues. With V trimmed by 5 bases and J by 10 bases, 6 bases remained unmatched. The germline V gene encodes CDR1 SGHRS and CDR2 YFSETQ. CDR3 residues: CASSGLAGAGEQFF. CDR3 nucleotides: TGCGCCAGCAGTGGACTAGCGGGAGCGGGAGAGCAGTTCTTC.

The chain employs TRBV12-3 or TRBV12-4 and TRBJ1-1, with no clear D. The CDR3 sequence is 14 residues long. Trimming cost V 6 bases and J 0 bases, with 11 bases left between them. CDR3 DNA sequence: TGTGCCAGCAGCGGTTGGGAGTTGAACACTGAAGCTTTCTTT. Translating it yields CASSGWELNTEAFF.

This clonotype has a count of ten or more. The chain employs TRBV10-3 and TRBJ2-7, with 8 bases that match TRBD1. The CDR3 is 13 residues long. Germline CDR1 reads ENHRY; CDR2 reads SYGVKD. With V trimmed by 4 bases and J by 7 bases, 6 bases remained unmatched. The CDR3, as DNA: TGTGCCATCAGTGGGACAGGGACCTGGGAGCAGTACGTC. Amino acids: CAISGTGTWEQYV.

This clonotype was seen a handful of times. The J gene is TRBJ2-1, the V gene TRBV6-2 or TRBV6-3, with 11 bases identical to TRBD1. The V gene's germline CDR1 is MNHEY and CDR2 SVGEGT. CDR3 length: 16 residues. Trimming took 3 bases from V and 6 from J; bases not matched to a gene: 7. The CDR3 is CASSYWGQGGPNEQFF. The CDR3 DNA reads TGTGCCAGCAGTTATTGGGGACAGGGGGGCCCCAATGAGCAGTTCTTC.

This clonotype has more than one count but fewer than ten. This sequence joins TRBV20-1 and TRBJ2-7; possibly TRBD1 for D (6 bases). Trimming cost V 3 bases and J 6 bases, with 12 bases left between them. The CDR3 extends over 12 amino acids. CDR1 is DFQATT and CDR2 is SNEGSKA in the germline V gene (reference sequence). The CDR3 loop reads CSASLQGLEQYF. The CDR3 DNA reads as TGCAGTGCTAGTCTTCAGGGGCTCGAGCAGTACTTC.

This clonotype appeared many times. CDR3 sequence: CASHGRENTGELFF. The DNA of the CDR3 is TGTGCCAGCCATGGGAGAGAGAACACCGGGGAGCTGTTTTTT. The rearrangement uses TRBV12-3 or TRBV12-4 and TRBJ2-2, with a tentative D call TRBD2 (5 bases). V lost 8 bases and J lost 1, with 11 bases in between. This CDR3 has 14 residues.

In this sample, this clonotype turned up a few times. The V and J genes are TRBV25-1 and TRBJ2-7; D is possibly TRBD1 or TRBD2 (6 bases each). Germline V gives CDR1 MGHDK, CDR2 SYGVNS. Deletions cut 6 bases from V and 1 base from J, with 16 bases between. CDR3 length equals 15 residues. CDR3 in amino acids: CASSPARRGSYEQYF. The DNA for the CDR3 is TGTGCCAGCAGCCCAGCGCGGAGGGGGTCCTACGAGCAGTACTTC.

The gene calls are TRBV29-1 and TRBJ1-1, with D possibly TRBD1 on 6 matching bases. The CDR3 consists of 13 residues. V lost 4 bases, J lost 0 bases, and 9 bases lay in between. Germline V lookup: CDR1 SQVTM, CDR2 ANQGSEA. CDR3 sequence: CSVVQGLNTEAFF. As DNA, the CDR3 is TGCAGCGTTGTACAGGGCCTGAACACTGAAGCTTTCTTT.

This clonotype appeared a few times. The chain recombines TRBV12-3 or TRBV12-4 with TRBJ2-4; tentative D call: TRBD1 (5 bases). V dropped 7 bases and J dropped 1 base, with 17 bases sitting between them. CDR3 length equals 16 residues. CDR3 coding DNA: TGTGCCAGCACCAAAGGGGAACGTCAGGCCAAAAACATTCAGTACTTC. This translates into CASTKGERQAKNIQYF.